Listed below are T cell receptor beta chains from one sample, sequenced in a study of blood T cells in healthy people across ages. One entry per CDR3 protein, called by TCRdb with MiXCR from the 5' RACE reads. The data show about 570,000 distinct CDR3 sequences, with around a quarter seen just once and over 3.5% held by the top ten. The data were also submitted as part of a second study, on T cells of mothers and their children.

The specimen was blood. The receptors derive from a boy between 2 and 10 years old in good health. CDR3s include the opening cysteine and the closing phenylalanine or tryptophan.

V gene	J gene	CDR3 protein
TRBV20-1	TRBJ2-7	CSARLAGATYEQYF
TRBV20-1	TRBJ1-2	CSASVQGNYGYTF
TRBV7-8	TRBJ2-3	CASSLNPQDTQYF
TRBV3-1	TRBJ1-2	CASSLHRDGYTF
TRBV24-1	TRBJ2-7	CATSVALSYEQYF
TRBV6-1	TRBJ1-5	CASSEWAGVNQPQHF
TRBV7-2	TRBJ2-1	CASSLVGQGVYNEQFF
TRBV5-1	TRBJ2-3	CASSSVGTSGTDTQYF
TRBV5-1	TRBJ2-5	CASSFTPGETQYF
TRBV4-2	TRBJ2-2	CASSLQTLSNTGELFF
TRBV20-1	NA	CSASLAGPGYEQFF
TRBV7-9	TRBJ2-7	CASSSKAGTRSYEQYF
TRBV7-2	TRBJ1-2	CASSLEYRAFIANYGYTF
TRBV7-9	TRBJ2-7	CASRDGLSYEQYF
TRBV11-2	NA	CASSTRDRGPLHYYEQYF
TRBV10-3	TRBJ1-1	CAIRGSLGTEAFF
TRBV5-1	TRBJ2-1	CASSLGRRASGEQFF
TRBV6-5	TRBJ1-1	CASSYGGWGRAFF
TRBV15	TRBJ2-1	CATSFGYGDGQFF
TRBV27	TRBJ2-7	CASSVTSGGTYEQYF
TRBV6-1	TRBJ1-1	CASRSRGDTEAFF
TRBV29-1	TRBJ1-4	CSVNWGTENEKLFF
TRBV20-1	TRBJ2-5	CSASDSRDETQYF
TRBV7-2	TRBJ2-2	CASSLNELPGELFF
TRBV14	TRBJ2-5	CASSFKTSLETQYF
TRBV29-1	TRBJ2-7	CSVEQAYEQYF
TRBV29-1	NA	CSVDGTSGREQFF
TRBV20-1	TRBJ1-3	CSAAGIPGNTIYF